This TCR beta chain came from a study of response to subunit inactivated influenza vaccine. TCRdb re-called the RT-PCR reads with MiXCR, one entry per CDR3 protein. Of hundreds of thousands of distinct CDR3 sequences listed, approximately 9.9% are singletons. A remark on this clonotype: Its antigen is not known.

Notes on the study in general: Few additional T cells are recruited per seasonal influenza vaccination, authors suggested.

Trimming cost V 3 bases and J 3 bases, with 11 bases left between them. The CDR3 has 14 residues. The V gene's germline CDR1 is DFQATT and CDR2 SNEGSKA (reference sequence). The TCR sequence derives from a man aged 45-65 years who received an inactivated influenza vaccine. The chain combines TRBV20-1 with TRBJ2-2; D is tentatively TRBD1 or TRBD2 (5 bases each). Sequenced here: PBMCs from blood, sampled roughly 45 days after vaccination. CDR3 in amino acids: CSASRDGYTGELFF. In DNA form, the CDR3 reads TGCAGTGCTAGCCGGGACGGTTACACCGGGGAGCTGTTTTTT.